What follows is one T cell receptor beta chain and its context. Between the trimmed V and J ends, which lost 2 bases and 3 bases, there was a span of 10 bases. Germline V gives CDR1 SGHAT, CDR2 FQNNGV. The CDR3 length is 14 residues. On sorted subsets, replicate PCRs used about 180 ng DNA, or 31,000 or so T cell genomes. Method: immunoSEQ multiplex PCR; TCRdb's copy keeps in-frame clones and lacks some. The repertoire includes about 2.3 million clones, approximately 93% of them detected once, and 0.39% sits in the top ten. The data derive from a study of shared clonotypes between healthy human individuals. Donors were Caucasian adults residing in Nashville, Tennessee, USA.

Sequenced input: naive CD4+ T cells from PBMCs. Subset noted: CD45RA+ positively selected. This sequence originates from a man aged 18 to 29 in good health. Some clones in this sample may be carry-over from other donors' samples. The rearrangement uses TRBV11-2 and TRBJ1-1; no clear D. This CDR3 is CASSLIVEDTEAFF. The CDR3 nucleotides are TGTGCCAGCAGCTTAATCGTGGAGGACACTGAAGCTTTCTTT.